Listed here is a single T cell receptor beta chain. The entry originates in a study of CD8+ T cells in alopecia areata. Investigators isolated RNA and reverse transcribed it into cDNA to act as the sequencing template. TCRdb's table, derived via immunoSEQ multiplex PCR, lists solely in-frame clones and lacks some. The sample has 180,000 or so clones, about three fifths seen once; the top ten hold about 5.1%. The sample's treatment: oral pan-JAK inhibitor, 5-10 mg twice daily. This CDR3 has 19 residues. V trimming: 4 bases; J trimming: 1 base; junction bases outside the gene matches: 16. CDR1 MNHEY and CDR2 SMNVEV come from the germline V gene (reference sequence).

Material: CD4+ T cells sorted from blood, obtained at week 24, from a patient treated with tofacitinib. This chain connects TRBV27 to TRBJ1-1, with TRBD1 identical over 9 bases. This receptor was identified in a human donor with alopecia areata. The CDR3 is CASSYRPPQPGQGNTEAFF. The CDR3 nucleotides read TGTGCCAGCAGTTATAGACCCCCTCAGCCGGGACAGGGGAACACTGAAGCTTTCTTT.